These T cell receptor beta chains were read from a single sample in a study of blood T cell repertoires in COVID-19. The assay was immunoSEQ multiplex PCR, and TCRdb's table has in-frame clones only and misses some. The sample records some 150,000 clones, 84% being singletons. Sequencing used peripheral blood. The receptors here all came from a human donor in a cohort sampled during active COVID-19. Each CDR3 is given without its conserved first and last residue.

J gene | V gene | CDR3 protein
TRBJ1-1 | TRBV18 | ASSSRGVNTEAF
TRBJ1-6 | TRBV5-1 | ASGDSHNSPLH
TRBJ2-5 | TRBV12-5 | ASGLGVDSRLETQY
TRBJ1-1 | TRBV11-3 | ASSSRQGTEAF
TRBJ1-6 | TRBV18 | ASSPGRDSPLH
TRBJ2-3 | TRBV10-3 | AISRGSSTDTQY
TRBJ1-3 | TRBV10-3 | AISESVIGQNKDTIY
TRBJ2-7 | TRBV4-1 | ASSSRQGYEQY
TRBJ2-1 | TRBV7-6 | ASSYVAGGSNEQF
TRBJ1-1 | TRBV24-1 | ATSDTSVGTEAF
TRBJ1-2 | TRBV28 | ASSSLLYGYT
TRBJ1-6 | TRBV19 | ASSLRQSGTGFSSPLH
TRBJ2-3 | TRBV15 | ATSRPFSGAFSTDTQY
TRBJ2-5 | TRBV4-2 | ASSQGASGTEETQY
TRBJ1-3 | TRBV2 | ASSTGGSGNTIY
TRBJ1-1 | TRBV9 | ASGDRGETEAF
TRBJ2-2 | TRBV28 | ASSLMMATGRKTGELF
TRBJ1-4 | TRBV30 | AWSGPRVGEKLF
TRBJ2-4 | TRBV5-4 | ASSLQGLAGGRNIQY
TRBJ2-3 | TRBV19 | ASSTRKAGDTQY
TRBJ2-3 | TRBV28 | ASSLSLGLGDTQY
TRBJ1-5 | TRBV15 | ATSRDRVGNQPQH
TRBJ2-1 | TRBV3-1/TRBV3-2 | ASSQRAGGTYNEQF
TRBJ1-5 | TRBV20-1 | SASGGRYQPQH
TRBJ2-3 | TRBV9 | ASSVRGGGQGGDTQY
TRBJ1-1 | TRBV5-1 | ASSFTYNTEAF
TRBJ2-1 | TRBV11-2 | ASSPNNEQF
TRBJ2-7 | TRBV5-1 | ASSLGTGVYYEQY
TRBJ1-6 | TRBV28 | ASSPKGQGRNSPLH
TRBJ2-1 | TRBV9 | ASSVGGRDEQF
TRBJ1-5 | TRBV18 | ASSSEGNQPQH
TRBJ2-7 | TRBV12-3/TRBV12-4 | ASSLYSYEQY
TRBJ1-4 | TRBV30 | AWSRKQGSKLF
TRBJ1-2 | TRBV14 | ASRALDRSSNYGYT
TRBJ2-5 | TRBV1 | TSSHGLRTSGYQETQY
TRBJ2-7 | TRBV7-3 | ASSLMGQGYEQY
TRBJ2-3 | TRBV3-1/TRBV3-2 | ASSQPYGGGGQTSTDTQY
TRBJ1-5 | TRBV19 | ASSTPWQANQPQH
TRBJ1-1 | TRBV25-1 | ASSEYFQGPNTEAF
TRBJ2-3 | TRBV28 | ASNPGPKAQY
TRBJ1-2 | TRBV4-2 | ASSQDWAGGGYT
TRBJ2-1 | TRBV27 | ATRPSGGQFYNEQF
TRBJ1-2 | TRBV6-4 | ASRSGGLGYT
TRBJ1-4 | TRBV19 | ASSSGFAANEKLF
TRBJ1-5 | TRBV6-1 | ASSASPVGTRNQPQH